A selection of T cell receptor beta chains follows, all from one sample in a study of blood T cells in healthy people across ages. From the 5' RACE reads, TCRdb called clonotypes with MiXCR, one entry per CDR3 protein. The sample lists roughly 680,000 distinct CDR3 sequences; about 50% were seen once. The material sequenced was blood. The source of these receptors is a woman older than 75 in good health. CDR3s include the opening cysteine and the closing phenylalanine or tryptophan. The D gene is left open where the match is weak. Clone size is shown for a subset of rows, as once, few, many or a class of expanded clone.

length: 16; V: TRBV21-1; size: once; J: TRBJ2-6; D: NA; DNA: TGTGCCAGCAGCAGGGTACTAGACTCTGGGGCCAACGTCCTGACTTTC; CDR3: CASSRVLDSGANVLTF
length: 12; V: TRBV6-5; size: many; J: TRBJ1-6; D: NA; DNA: TGTGCCAGCAGTTTCGTTGGATCACCCCTCCACTTT; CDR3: CASSFVGSPLHF
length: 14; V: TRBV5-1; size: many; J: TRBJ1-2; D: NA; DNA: TGCGCCAGCAGCTTACCGGGGGCCACCAATGGCTACACCTTC; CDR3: CASSLPGATNGYTF
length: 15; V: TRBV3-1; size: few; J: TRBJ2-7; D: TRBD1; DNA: TGTGCCAGCACACTCAGTGCCGGGACAGCCTACGAGCAGTACTTC; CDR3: CASTLSAGTAYEQYF
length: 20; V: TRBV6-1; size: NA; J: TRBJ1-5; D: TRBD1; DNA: TGTGCCAGCAGACACCCAACGGGACAGGGGCGCGGGTATAGCAATCAGCCCCAGCATTTT; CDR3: CASRHPTGQGRGYSNQPQHF
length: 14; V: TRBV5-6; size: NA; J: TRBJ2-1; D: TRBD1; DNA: TGTGCCAGCAGCGTCGGGACAGGGGTGGATGAGCAGTTCTTC; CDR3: CASSVGTGVDEQFF
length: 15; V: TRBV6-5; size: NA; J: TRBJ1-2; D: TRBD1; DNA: TGTGCCATAGATGGGGGGGACAGGGCAGACTATGGCTACACCTTC; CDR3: CAIDGGDRADYGYTF
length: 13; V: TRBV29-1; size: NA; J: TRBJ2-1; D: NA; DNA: TGCAGCGTTGCGGGAAGCTCCTACAATGAGCAGTTCTTC; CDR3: CSVAGSSYNEQFF
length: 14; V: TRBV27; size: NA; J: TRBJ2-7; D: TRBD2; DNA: TGTGCCAGCAGCCCGGGACTAGAGTCCTACGAGCAGTACTTC; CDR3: CASSPGLESYEQYF
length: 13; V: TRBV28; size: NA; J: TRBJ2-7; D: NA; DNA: TGTGCCACCGGACGGATCGTCTCCTACGAGCAGTACTTC; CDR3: CATGRIVSYEQYF
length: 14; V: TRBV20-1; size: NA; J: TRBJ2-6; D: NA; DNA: TGCAGTGCTCCGGTCATGGCTGGGGCCAACGTCCTGACTTTC; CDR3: CSAPVMAGANVLTF
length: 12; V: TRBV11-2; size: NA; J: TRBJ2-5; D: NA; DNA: TGTGCCAGCAGCTTACATTCGAAGACCCAGTACTTC; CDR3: CASSLHSKTQYF
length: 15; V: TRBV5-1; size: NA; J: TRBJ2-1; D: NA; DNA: TGCGCCAGCGGACGGTCCCTTAAAGGGGACAATGAGCAGTTCTTC; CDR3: CASGRSLKGDNEQFF
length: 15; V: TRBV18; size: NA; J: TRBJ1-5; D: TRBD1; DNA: TGTGCCAGCTCACCTCACAGGGGTCCCAATCAGCCCCAGCATTTT; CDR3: CASSPHRGPNQPQHF
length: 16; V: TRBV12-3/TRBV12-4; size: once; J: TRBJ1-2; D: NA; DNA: TGTGCCAGCAGTTTCACCGGGACGGGGGTTAACTATGGCTACACCTTC; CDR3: CASSFTGTGVNYGYTF
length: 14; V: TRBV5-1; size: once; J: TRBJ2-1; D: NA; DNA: TGCGCCAGCAGCTTCGGACCGTCGGCGAATGAGCAGTTCTTC; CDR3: CASSFGPSANEQFF
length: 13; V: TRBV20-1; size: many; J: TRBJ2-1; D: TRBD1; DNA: TGCAGTGCCCCGACAGGGGATCGCAATGAGCAGTTCTTC; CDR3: CSAPTGDRNEQFF
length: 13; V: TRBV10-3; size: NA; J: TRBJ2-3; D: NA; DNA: TGTGCCATCACCCCTGATTCCGTGGATACGCAGTATTTT; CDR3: CAITPDSVDTQYF
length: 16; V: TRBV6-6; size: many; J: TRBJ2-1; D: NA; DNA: TGTGCCAGCAGTTACTCGAAGTTAGGCTCCTACAATGAGCAGTTCTTC; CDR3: CASSYSKLGSYNEQFF
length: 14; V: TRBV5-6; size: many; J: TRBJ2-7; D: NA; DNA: TGTGCCAGCACACACTCAGGGGCCCGATACGAGCAGTACTTC; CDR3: CASTHSGARYEQYF
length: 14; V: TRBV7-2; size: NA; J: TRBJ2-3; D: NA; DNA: TGTGCCAGCGGGAGGAAGGAGGGGACGGGTACGCAGTATTTT; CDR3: CASGRKEGTGTQYF